These T cell receptor beta chains were read from a single sample in a study of blood T cell repertoires in COVID-19. Sequenced by immunoSEQ multiplex PCR; TCRdb stores in-frame clones only, minus some. The sample records fewer than 200,000 clones, roughly 84% being singletons. Source material: peripheral blood. Receptor source: a man aged 60 to 69 who had recovered from COVID-19. Each CDR3 is given with its conserved first and last residue. Fields, in order: J gene, V gene, clone size, D gene, CDR3 DNA, CDR3 protein. A D gene is named only where the DNA matches it firmly. Clone sizes are given selectively: once, few, many, or a class where the clone is expanded.

TRBJ1-5 TRBV6-6 once TRBD1 TGTGCCAGCATGATCCGGGACAGGGAGGGCCAGCCCCAGCATTTT CASMIRDREGQPQHF
TRBJ2-2 TRBV7-9 NA TRBD2 TGTGCCAGCAGTTTGCCTCTCTTACGGGGGGGCCTCGGGGAGCTGTTTTTT CASSLPLLRGGLGELFF
TRBJ1-4 TRBV6-6 NA TRBD1 TGTGCCAGCAGTCACGGGGGACAGGATAATGAAAAACTGTTTTTT CASSHGGQDNEKLFF
TRBJ1-2 TRBV5-1 few NA TGCGCCAGCAGCCCAGGATTGGATGGCTACACCTTC CASSPGLDGYTF
TRBJ2-6 TRBV19 NA NA TGTGCCAGTATGATCAGGGCTGGGGCCAACGTCCTGACTTTC CASMIRAGANVLTF
TRBJ2-7 TRBV4-1 NA TRBD1 TGCGCCAGCAGCCCAACCGGACAGGGGAACTTCTACGAGCAGTACTTC CASSPTGQGNFYEQYF
TRBJ2-5 TRBV19 NA NA TGTGCCAGTAGTGCTACGCAAGAGACCCAGTACTTC CASSATQETQYF
TRBJ2-5 TRBV5-1 NA NA TGCGCCAGCAGCTTGGCCGGGTCGGAGACCCAGTACTTC CASSLAGSETQYF
TRBJ2-3 TRBV6-1 NA NA TGTGCCAGCAGTGAAGGATTAGCGCGGAACACAGATACGCAGTATTTT CASSEGLARNTDTQYF
TRBJ2-1 TRBV19 NA TRBD1 TGTGCCAGTAGTATCTGGACAGGGATCAATGAGCAGTTCTTC CASSIWTGINEQFF
TRBJ1-1 TRBV29-1 NA TRBD1 TGCAGCCACAGGGCGCAGGGGGCCGGTATGAACACTGAAGCTTTCTTT CSHRAQGAGMNTEAFF
TRBJ2-5 TRBV7-9 NA NA TGTGCCAGCAGCTTAGATGCCCCGGAGTTAGCTCCACAAGAGACCCAGTACTTC CASSLDAPELAPQETQYF
TRBJ2-1 TRBV7-2 NA NA TGTGCCAGCAGCTTAGTAAACAGCTACAATGAGCAGTTCTTC CASSLVNSYNEQFF
TRBJ2-7 TRBV19 NA TRBD1 TGTGCCAGTAGTCCCCGATGGACAGGGGGCTACGAGCAGTACTTC CASSPRWTGGYEQYF
TRBJ1-6 TRBV7-9 NA NA TGTGCCAGCAGCTTGGTGGGAGATAATTCACCCCTCCACTTT CASSLVGDNSPLHF
TRBJ2-1 TRBV11-1 once NA TGTGCCAGCAGCTTAAAGGGGCTGGTCCATGAGCAGTTCTTC CASSLKGLVHEQFF
TRBJ2-3 TRBV9 NA NA TGTGCCAGCAGCGCCTCTATCGCAGATACGCAGTATTTT CASSASIADTQYF
TRBJ2-7 TRBV5-6 NA NA TGTGCCAGCAGCTTGGCAGGGGGGACCTACGAGCAGTACTTC CASSLAGGTYEQYF
TRBJ1-2 TRBV25-1 NA NA TGTGCCAGCTGGCGCACCACCTGGACAGCAAATTATGGCTACACCTTC CASWRTTWTANYGYTF
TRBJ2-3 TRBV6-1 NA NA TGTGCCAGCAGTGAATCCGTGGTCAGAACAGATACGCAGTATTTT CASSESVVRTDTQYF
TRBJ2-3 TRBV5-8 NA NA TGTGCCAGCAGCCCAAGACTAAGGGGGACAGATACGCAGTATTTT CASSPRLRGTDTQYF
TRBJ2-1 TRBV7-2 NA TRBD2 TGTGCCAGCAGCTGGGGTGCGGGAGACAATGAGCAGTTCTTC CASSWGAGDNEQFF
TRBJ2-1 TRBV6-2/TRBV6-3 few NA TGTGCCAGCAGTTCAGCGGCGGGTGAGCAGTTCTTC CASSSAAGEQFF